The entry below gives a single T cell receptor beta chain sequence along with its context. The source of the sample is a study of blood T cell repertoires in COVID-19. This CDR3 has 12 amino acids. CDR1 is LGHDT, CDR2 YNNKEL, per germline (reference sequence). V lost 8 bases and J lost 4, with 10 bases in between. Measured with immunoSEQ multiplex PCR; TCRdb has only the in-frame clones, and not every one. This table has about 130,000 clones, about 83% appearing once. V gene TRBV3-1 (or the pseudogene TRBV3-2) combines with J gene TRBJ2-3, with TRBD2 as a possible D gene (5 bases). This TCR derives from a human donor in a cohort sampled during active COVID-19. The sample comprised peripheral blood. The CDR3 loop reads CASAPGADTQYF. The CDR3, as DNA: TGTGCCAGCGCTCCCGGGGCAGATACGCAGTATTTT.